This T cell receptor beta chain is from a study of T-cell reconstitution after alpha-beta-depleted transplantation in children. Study conclusions and caveats: A year had passed since transplant, and T-cell counts and diversity by then came mostly from newly produced T cells. Roughly two months post-transplant, alpha-beta T cells reportedly originated from several hundred graft clones that had expanded.

With respect to this clonotype: What it binds is unknown.

Germline CDR1 and CDR2: MGHRA and YSYEKL. The CDR3 extends over 15 amino acids. J lost 2 bases, V lost 1 base, and 1 base had no gene match. As it was prepared, the TCRbeta library received unique molecular identifiers. One entry per CDR3 protein results from TCRdb running MiXCR on the PCR reads. Counted here are 180,000 or so distinct CDR3 sequences, approximately 6.8% occurring once; the ten biggest clones make up under 6%. This specimen was PBMCs, taken before TCRalphabeta/CD19-depleted stem cell transplant. This clonotype was obtained from a girl under two years old with combined immunodeficiency, due to receive a stem cell transplant. The V and J genes are TRBV4-1 and TRBJ2-7; 11 bases align to TRBD2. CDR3 loop: CASSQGLAGTYEQYF. DNA of the CDR3: TGCGCCAGCAGCCAAGGACTAGCGGGGACCTACGAGCAGTACTTC.